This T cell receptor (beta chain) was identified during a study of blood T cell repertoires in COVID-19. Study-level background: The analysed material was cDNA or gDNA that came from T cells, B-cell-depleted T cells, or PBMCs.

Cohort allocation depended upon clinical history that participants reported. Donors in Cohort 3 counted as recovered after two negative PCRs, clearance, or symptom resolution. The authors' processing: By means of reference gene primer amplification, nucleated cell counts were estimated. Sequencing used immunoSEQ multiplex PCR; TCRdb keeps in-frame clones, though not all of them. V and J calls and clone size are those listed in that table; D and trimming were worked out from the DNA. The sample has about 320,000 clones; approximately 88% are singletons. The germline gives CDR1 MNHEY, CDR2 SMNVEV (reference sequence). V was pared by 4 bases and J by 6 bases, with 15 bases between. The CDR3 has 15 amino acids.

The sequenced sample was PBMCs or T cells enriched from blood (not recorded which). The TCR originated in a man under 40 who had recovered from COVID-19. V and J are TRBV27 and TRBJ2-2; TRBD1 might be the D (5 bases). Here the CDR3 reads CASSWAGRFSGELFF. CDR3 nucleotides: TGTGCCAGCAGTTGGGCAGGGCGATTTTCCGGGGAGCTGTTTTTT.